Listed here are 29 T cell receptor beta chains from one sample, sequenced in a study of blood T cells in healthy people across ages. Alongside a J-beta primer mix, a sample-barcoded 5' primer served in a second PCR lasting about 7 to 11 cycles. TCRdb reprocessed the 5' RACE reads with MiXCR, giving one entry per CDR3 protein. Among about 1,500,000 distinct CDR3 sequences listed, 42% were seen once. Source material: blood. Receptor source: a woman in her late teens or twenties in good health.

The chain joins TRBV2 to TRBJ2-7, with a weak D call TRBD1 (5 bases). There are 14 residues in the CDR3. CDR1 is SNHLY, CDR2 FYNNEI, per germline. Deletions cut 2 bases from V and 2 bases from J, with 10 bases between. The CDR3 DNA reads as TGTGCCAGCAGTGAACCGACAGACCCCTACGAGCAGTACTTC. Its protein product is CASSEPTDPYEQYF. The full variable domain, rest sourced from reference TRBV2 and TRBJ2-7, is EPEVTQTPSHQVTQMGQEVILRCVPISNHLYFYWYRQILGQKVEFLVSFYNNEISEKSEIFDDQFSVERPDGSNFTLKIRSTKLEDSAMYFCASSEPTDPYEQYFGPGTRLTVT.

The genes are TRBV7-9 and TRBJ1-4; no clear D gene. Looked up from germline, CDR1 is SEHNR and CDR2 is FQNEAQ (reference sequence). The CDR3 contains 15 residues. Deletions cut 1 base from V and 8 bases from J, with 14 bases between. CDR3 nucleotide sequence: TGTGCCAGCAGCTTAGACGCCCCCCAAGCGGAAAAACTGTTTTTT. It encodes CASSLDAPQAEKLFF.

The chain employs TRBV5-1 and TRBJ2-1; 12 bases agree with TRBD2. The CDR3 has 17 residues. The germline V gene has CDR1 SGHRS and CDR2 YFSETQ. Losses at the gene ends were 0 bases for V and 4 bases for J; bases not matched to a gene: 5. The DNA of the CDR3 is TGCGCCAGCAGCTTGGGGGCTAGCGGGAGGGCTTACAATGAGCAGTTCTTC. This sequence encodes CASSLGASGRAYNEQFF.

A note on this clonotype: An end of the junction differs from the germline gene, which may be a read error. The chain employs TRBV7-7 and TRBJ2-7; D uncertain. Germline values: CDR1 SSHAT, CDR2 FNYEAQ (reference sequence). This CDR3 contains 14 residues. The chain's CDR3 is CASSVEQRTYEQYF. In nucleotides, the CDR3 is TGTGCTAGCAGCGTAGAACAGAGGACCTACGAGCAGTACTTC.

This clonotype was found a few times. V gene TRBV24-1 combines with J gene TRBJ2-1, with 7 positions matching TRBD2. J gave up 5 bases and V 2 bases, and 5 bases lay outside the gene matches. Germline assignment: CDR1 KGHDR and CDR2 SFDVKD. CDR3 length: 15 residues. The CDR3 DNA reads as TGTGCCACCAGTGATTCCTGGACTAGTAACAATGAGCAGTTCTTC. Residues: CATSDSWTSNNEQFF.

This clonotype came up once. Its ends do not fully match the called genes, so a read error is possible. The rearrangement joins TRBV6-1 to TRBJ2-3, with D possibly matching TRBD2 (7 bases). Germline CDR1 reads MNHNS; CDR2 reads SASEGT. The CDR3 sequence is 15 residues long. The CDR3 coding sequence is TGTGCCAACAGTGAAAGGGGGGGGTGGACAGATACGCAGTATTTT. Translation: CANSERGGWTDTQYF.

This clonotype was found a few times. This rearrangement joins TRBV10-3 to TRBJ1-2; 8 bases align to TRBD1. The CDR3 length is 14 residues. Germline lookup yields CDR1 ENHRY and CDR2 SYGVKD. V was clipped by 4 bases and J by 4 bases; unmatched bases: 5. The CDR3 spells CAISGADRGYGYTF. The CDR3 DNA reads TGTGCCATCAGTGGGGCTGACAGGGGCTATGGCTACACCTTC.

The J gene is TRBJ2-6, the V gene TRBV3-1, with 7 bases aligning to TRBD1. CDR1 and CDR2 from the germline V gene are LGHDT and YNNKEL (reference sequence). With V trimmed by 0 bases and J by 0 bases, 8 bases remained unmatched. This CDR3 spans 19 amino acids. CDR3 DNA: TGTGCCAGCAGCCAAGAGAACAGGGCAGGGGGCTCTGGGGCCAACGTCCTGACTTTC. As protein: CASSQENRAGGSGANVLTF.

This chain uses TRBV4-1 with TRBJ2-7, with 8 nucleotides matching TRBD2. The CDR3 is 14 residues long. V gave up 4 bases and J gave up 7 bases; unmatched junction bases: 9. The germline gives CDR1 MGHRA, CDR2 YSYEKL. As DNA, the CDR3 is TGCGCCAGCAGCCCCCGGGGGGGTGAGTTTGAGCAGTACTTC. Translating it yields CASSPRGGEFEQYF.

This clonotype was found a few times. The chain uses TRBV15 and TRBJ2-7, with TRBD1 matching over 8 bases. The closer fit of TRBJ2-5 to the DNA end suggests the J call may be wrong. Germline-derived CDR1 and CDR2 are LNHNV and YYDKDF (reference sequence). The CDR3 covers 14 residues. The CDR3 here is CATSGQGYMETQYF. In DNA form, the CDR3 reads TGTGCCACCAGCGGACAGGGTTATATGGAGACCCAGTACTTC.

Regarding this clonotype: Given a much more abundant clone one base away, this may be a read error. V is TRBV20-1 and J is TRBJ2-1; weak D call: TRBD1 (5 bases). The CDR3 consists of 11 residues. Trimming cost V 4 bases and J 10 bases, with 11 bases left between them. The germline V gene encodes CDR1 DFQATT and CDR2 SNEGSKA (reference sequence). DNA of the CDR3: TGCAGTGCTAAACAGGAGTACGAGCAGTTCTTC. Its translation is CSAKQEYEQFF.

V and J are TRBV27 and TRBJ2-5; 7 bases fit TRBD1. The CDR3 has 13 amino acids. CDR1 is MNHEY and CDR2 is SMNVEV in the germline V gene (reference sequence). V lost 6 bases and J lost 5; bases outside the gene matches: 6. For the CDR3, the DNA is TGTGCCAGCAGGCCCCCACAGGGGGAGACCCAGTACTTC. Protein product: CASRPPQGETQYF.

The rearrangement uses TRBV4-1 and TRBJ2-7; D possibly corresponds to TRBD2 (6 bases). V was pared by 1 base and J by 4 bases, with 11 bases between. This CDR3 is 14 amino acids long. Germline V gene data show CDR1 as MGHRA and CDR2 as YSYEKL. Here the CDR3 DNA reads TGCGCCAGCAGCCAAGGGGACGGAGGGTACGAGCAGTACTTC. This sequence encodes CASSQGDGGYEQYF.

This chain connects TRBV9 to TRBJ2-3; 10 bases agree with TRBD1. The CDR3 loop spans 18 amino acids. Trimming cost V 4 bases and J 3 bases; bases outside gene matches: 14. Germline values: CDR1 SGDLS, CDR2 YYNGEE. The CDR3 region has the DNA TGTGCCAGCAGCATGGGACAGGGGCTCCGGCCCCATACAGATACGCAGTATTTT. It is translated as CASSMGQGLRPHTDTQYF.

This clonotype was observed a handful of times. V gene TRBV10-3 combines with J gene TRBJ1-1, with D possibly being TRBD1 (6 bases). Germline V gives CDR1 ENHRY, CDR2 SYGVKD. V dropped 10 bases and J dropped 0 bases, with 15 bases sitting between them. This CDR3 has 14 residues. As DNA, the CDR3 is TGTGCCACCCAATCCGGGACAATGAACACTGAAGCTTTCTTT. Translation: CATQSGTMNTEAFF.

This clonotype was picked up a small number of times. This sequence joins TRBV10-3 and TRBJ2-6; unclear D gene. Germline V CDR1 and CDR2: ENHRY, SYGVKD. V lost 2 bases to trimming and J lost 0 bases, with 8 bases between them. The CDR3 covers 16 residues. The CDR3 spells CAISEPSNSGANVLTF. The CDR3, as DNA: TGTGCCATCAGTGAGCCTAGTAACTCTGGGGCCAACGTCCTGACTTTC.

This clonotype was counted between two and nine times. The chain uses TRBV9 and TRBJ1-4; D call uncertain. Germline assignment: CDR1 SGDLS and CDR2 YYNGEE. V shed 2 bases and J shed 7 bases, with 15 bases lying between them. The length of the CDR3 is 15 residues. The CDR3 DNA reads as TGTGCCAGCAGCGTGGCCGGACTTGGTATTGAAAAACTGTTTTTT. It specifies CASSVAGLGIEKLFF.

The rearrangement uses TRBV6-2 or TRBV6-3 and TRBJ2-2; the D gene could be TRBD1 or TRBD2 (6 bases each). The CDR3 runs 15 residues. Trimming stripped 4 bases from V and 4 bases from J, with 13 bases between. Germline V CDR1 and CDR2: MNHEY, SVGEGT. CDR3 protein: CASSSGGAGTGELFF. CDR3 bases: TGTGCCAGCAGTTCCGGGGGCGCGGGCACCGGGGAGCTGTTTTTT.

A single count supports this clonotype. The chain joins TRBV7-9 to TRBJ1-4; D unresolved. The germline CDR1 and CDR2 sequences are SEHNR and FQNEAQ (reference sequence). This CDR3 comprises 14 residues. Trimming left V 1 base short and J 4 bases short, with 7 bases between. This chain's CDR3 is CASSLVGFNEKLFF. CDR3 in DNA: TGTGCCAGCAGCTTAGTCGGGTTTAATGAAAAACTGTTTTTT.

The chain is built from TRBV3-1 and TRBJ2-3; D remains ambiguous. CDR3 length equals 17 residues. V lost 3 bases and J 6 bases, leaving 22 bases between the germline ends. Germline CDR1 and CDR2: LGHDT and YNNKEL (reference sequence). This CDR3 is CASSQTFNGRTTDTQYF. For the CDR3, the DNA is TGTGCCAGCAGCCAGACGTTTAATGGTCGCACTACCGATACGCAGTATTTT.

The chain employs TRBV24-1 and TRBJ2-1, with D possibly matching TRBD2 (5 bases). Germline loops: CDR1 KGHDR, CDR2 SFDVKD. The CDR3 contains 17 residues. The ends were cut back, 6 bases at V and 3 bases at J, with 20 bases in the middle. The CDR3 DNA follows: TGTGCCACCAGTAATTCCCCCGCATCGGGAAGCTACAATGAGCAGTTCTTC. Translated: CATSNSPASGSYNEQFF.

This clonotype has at least ten counts. The chain combines TRBV9 with TRBJ2-3; D is undetermined. Germline V gene lookup returns CDR1 SGDLS and CDR2 YYNGEE. The CDR3 has 14 residues. Trimming shortened V by 0 bases and J by 2 bases, and 7 bases separated the two germline ends. CDR3 nucleotide sequence: TGTGCCAGCAGCGTAGGACTTACCACAGATACGCAGTATTTT. This translates into CASSVGLTTDTQYF.

This clonotype appeared a single time. The chain recombines TRBV28 with TRBJ2-4; a possible D gene is TRBD2 (5 bases). The CDR3 is 15 residues long. V gave up 5 bases and J gave up 0 bases, with 11 bases separating them. CDR1 is MDHEN and CDR2 is SYDVKM in the germline V gene. CDR3 in DNA: TGTGCCAGCAGTCCCGCGGGCTCAGCCAAAAACATTCAGTACTTC. Translating it yields CASSPAGSAKNIQYF.

The chain is built from TRBV6-1 and TRBJ2-3; possibly TRBD1 or TRBD2 for D (5 bases each). V lost 8 bases and J lost 14, with 14 bases in between. CDR3 length equals 10 residues. Germline CDR1 and CDR2: MNHNS and SASEGT. The CDR3 DNA is TGTGCCAGCGGCCCGGGACCGGCGTATTTT. Its protein is CASGPGPAYF.

The J gene is TRBJ2-7, the V gene TRBV20-1; TRBD2 is a possible D gene (6 bases). This CDR3 has 11 residues. CDR1 DFQATT and CDR2 SNEGSKA come from the germline V gene (reference sequence). The germline V and J ends were trimmed by 6 bases and 7 bases, with 13 bases remaining between them. Here the CDR3 reads CSADYRGEQYF. The CDR3 bases are TGCAGTGCCGATTATCGGGGGGAGCAGTACTTC.

This clonotype was observed a handful of times. The chain is built from TRBV12-3 or TRBV12-4 and TRBJ2-4, with 10 bases aligning to TRBD1. With V trimmed by 5 bases and J by 6 bases, 10 bases remained unmatched. CDR3 size: 16 residues. CDR3: CASSAQTGQGLNIQYF. The CDR3 DNA sequence: TGTGCCAGCAGTGCCCAAACGGGACAGGGGTTAAACATTCAGTACTTC.

V and J are TRBV3-1 and TRBJ2-7; D remains ambiguous. Trimming pared 0 bases from V and 6 bases from J, leaving 12 bases between. CDR1 is LGHDT and CDR2 is YNNKEL in the germline V gene (reference sequence). The CDR3 consists of 14 residues. DNA of the CDR3: TGTGCCAGCAGCCAAGATATAAGCCGAATCGAGCAGTACTTC. This gives the protein CASSQDISRIEQYF.

This clonotype was seen more than once but under ten times. CDR3 amino acids: CASSYGLAGFEETQYF. The CDR3 nucleotides are TGTGCCAGCAGTTACGGACTAGCGGGGTTTGAAGAGACCCAGTACTTC. The rearrangement uses TRBV7-3 and TRBJ2-5, with TRBD2 matching over 12 bases. Trimming took 6 bases from V and 3 from J; bases not matched to a gene: 8. From germline, CDR1 is SGHTA and CDR2 FQGTGA. The CDR3 spans 16 residues.

This chain links TRBV25-1 with TRBJ1-4, with D unresolved. The CDR3 loop spans 15 amino acids. Looked up from germline, CDR1 is MGHDK and CDR2 is SYGVNS. Between the trimmed V and J ends, which lost 5 bases and 6 bases, there was a span of 16 bases. The CDR3 coding sequence is TGTGCCAGCAGTCCTACGGTGGGCAACGATGAAAAACTGTTTTTT. Amino acid sequence: CASSPTVGNDEKLFF.